A single sample is the source of the 23 T cell receptor beta chains below, sequenced in a study of shared clonotypes between healthy human individuals. Naive CD8 isolation took CD45RO-negative cells positively selected for CCR7 and excluded terminally differentiated effector memory CD45RA+ cells. TCRdb's copy holds only in-frame clones and misses some; the assay was immunoSEQ multiplex PCR. This sample has about 550,000 clones, with 95% found just once. The sequencing input was naive CD8+ T cells sorted from blood. These receptors came from a woman younger than 45 in good health.

A single count supports this clone. The CDR3 spells CASSLFLYRANEQFF. Written as DNA, the CDR3 is TGTGCCAGCAGCTTGTTCCTCTACAGGGCAAATGAGCAGTTCTTC. This chain links TRBV5-6 with TRBJ2-1; the D gene is possibly TRBD1 (6 bases). Germline V gene lookup returns CDR1 SGHDT and CDR2 YYEEEE. The CDR3 extends over 15 amino acids. V lost 1 base and J lost 7, with 15 bases in between.

This sequence joins TRBV29-1 and TRBJ1-1, with D possibly being TRBD1 (6 bases). The V gene lost 7 bases and the J gene lost 5 bases, with 11 bases spanning the gap. The CDR3 contains 11 residues. Per germline, CDR1 SQVTM and CDR2 ANQGSEA. The CDR3 bases are TGCAGCGCCCTGAGGGGGACTGAAGCTTTCTTT. The encoded protein is CSALRGTEAFF.

For the CDR3, the DNA is TGTGCCAGCAGCCAAGACGATTTGGGACGTCGGTCGTCCGAGCAGTACTTC. Translation: CASSQDDLGRRSSEQYF. The V and J genes are TRBV4-2 and TRBJ2-7, with D perhaps matching TRBD1 or TRBD2 (5 bases each). The ends were cut back, 0 bases at V and 6 bases at J, with 21 bases in the middle. CDR3 length equals 17 residues. Germline CDR1 and CDR2: LGHNA and YNFKEQ.

V gene TRBV6-1 combines with J gene TRBJ2-7; the match to TRBD1 covers 10 bases. The CDR3 covers 15 residues. Trimming removed 1 base from V and 3 bases from J; junction bases left unmatched: 3. CDR1 MNHNS and CDR2 SASEGT come from the germline V gene. CDR3: CASSEEDRGGYEQYF. DNA for the CDR3: TGTGCCAGCAGTGAAGAGGACAGGGGGGGCTACGAGCAGTACTTC.

This clone was detected only once. The chain links TRBV29-1 to TRBJ2-1; 7 nucleotides align to TRBD2. The CDR3 loop spans 17 amino acids. Looked up from germline, CDR1 is SQVTM and CDR2 is ANQGSEA. V was clipped by 0 bases and J by 5 bases; unmatched bases: 13. In nucleotides, the CDR3 is TGCAGCGTTGAAGATCCCCGGACTAGATGGGAAGACAATGAGCAGTTCTTC. Translated, it gives CSVEDPRTRWEDNEQFF.

The chain employs TRBV4-1 and TRBJ2-5; TRBD2 matches at 10 bases. Germline V gene lookup returns CDR1 MGHRA and CDR2 YSYEKL. Trimming at V came to 6 bases and at J to 11 bases, leaving 9 bases not matched to a gene. There are 13 residues in the CDR3. The CDR3 sequence is CASSLAGETVQYF. CDR3 coding DNA: TGCGCCAGCAGTCTAGCGGGAGAGACGGTGCAGTACTTC.

V gene TRBV6-5 combines with J gene TRBJ1-2; D may be TRBD1 (6 bases). Deletions cut 0 bases from V and 2 bases from J, with 7 bases between. The length of the CDR3 is 14 residues. CDR1 and CDR2 from the germline V gene are MNHEY and SVGAGI. The CDR3 nucleotides read TGTGCCAGCAGTTACTCCCAGGGGAACTATGGCTACACCTTC. Translation gives CASSYSQGNYGYTF.

Notes on this clone: Other DNA sequences in the same sample also yield this CDR3. This chain uses TRBV27 with TRBJ2-7; TRBD1 agrees at 9 bases. This CDR3 spans 13 amino acids. Losses at the gene ends were 6 bases for V and 5 bases for J; bases not matched to a gene: 5. Germline CDR1 and CDR2: MNHEY and SMNVEV (reference sequence). CDR3 DNA sequence: TGTGCCAGCAGGCCCGGGACAGGGCACGAGCAGTACTTC. This gives the protein CASRPGTGHEQYF.

The chain has TRBV7-9 and TRBJ2-1, with D perhaps TRBD2 (6 bases). CDR3 size: 15 residues. Germline V gene sequence: CDR1 SEHNR, CDR2 FQNEAQ (reference sequence). V was clipped by 0 bases and J by 6 bases, with 12 bases between them. CDR3 DNA: TGTGCCAGCAGCTTAGCCCCACGGGGAGGCAATGAGCAGTTCTTC. As protein: CASSLAPRGGNEQFF.

The rearrangement uses TRBV7-6 and TRBJ2-1; weak D call: TRBD2 (5 bases). The CDR3 length is 16 residues. Deletions cut 5 bases from V and 5 bases from J, with 19 bases between. Germline V gene data show CDR1 as SGHVS and CDR2 as FNYEAQ. Written as DNA, the CDR3 is TGTGCCAGCAGCCCAGGAACACTAAAGGGAGACAATGAGCAGTTCTTC. Residues: CASSPGTLKGDNEQFF. Supplemented by reference TRBV7-6 and TRBJ2-1, the full variable domain reads GAGVSQSPRYKVTKRGQDVALRCDPISGHVSLYWYRQALGQGPEFLTYFNYEAQQDKSGLPNDRFSAERPEGSISTLTIQRTEQRDSAMYRCASSPGTLKGDNEQFFGPGTRLTVL.

This CDR3 reads CASSLQSSYNEQFF. The CDR3 region has the DNA TGTGCCAGCAGTTTACAGAGCTCCTACAATGAGCAGTTCTTC. V gene TRBV28 combines with J gene TRBJ2-1; D remains ambiguous. Per the germline V gene, CDR1 is MDHEN and CDR2 is SYDVKM. The CDR3 spans 14 residues. V gave up 2 bases and J gave up 0 bases, with 5 bases separating them. Supplemented by reference TRBV28 and TRBJ2-1, the full variable domain reads DVKVTQSSRYLVKRTGEKVFLECVQDMDHENMFWYRQDPGLGLRLIYFSYDVKMKEKGDIPEGYSVSREKKERFSLILESASTNQTSMYLCASSLQSSYNEQFFGPGTRLTVL.

The V call is TRBV29-1, the J call TRBJ2-7; either TRBD1 or TRBD2 may fit D (5 bases each). V lost 1 base and J 3 bases, leaving 13 bases between the germline ends. CDR3 length equals 14 residues. Germline-derived CDR1 and CDR2 are SQVTM and ANQGSEA. CDR3 DNA: TGCAGCGTTGAAGGGGTAGGGACGAACTACGAGCAGTACTTC. Translation gives CSVEGVGTNYEQYF.

V is TRBV10-2 and J is TRBJ2-6, with D possibly called TRBD1 or TRBD2 (5 bases each). The V end was cut by 8 bases, the J end by 0 bases, with 17 bases between. Germline V gene data show CDR1 as WSHSY and CDR2 as SAAADI. The CDR3 sequence is 17 residues long. The CDR3 region is CASHPGPVISGANVLTF. Written as DNA, the CDR3 is TGCGCCAGCCACCCGGGACCGGTGATCTCTGGGGCCAACGTCCTGACTTTC.

The genes are TRBV29-1 and TRBJ2-5; possible D gene TRBD1, 6 bases. The J call may be incorrect, as the DNA end agrees better with TRBJ2-7. Germline V gene sequence: CDR1 SQVTM, CDR2 ANQGSEA. The CDR3 contains 13 residues. The DNA of the CDR3 is TGCAGCGTTGATGGGGGACATCCCTACGAGCAGTACTTC. It specifies CSVDGGHPYEQYF.

The V and J genes are TRBV7-9 and TRBJ1-1; no firm D call. The CDR3 has 13 amino acids. CDR1 is SEHNR and CDR2 is FQNEAQ in the germline V gene (reference sequence). V was pared by 1 base and J by 2 bases, with 5 bases between. The CDR3 nucleotides are TGTGCCAGCAGCTTAGTTGATAACACTGAAGCTTTCTTT. Protein sequence: CASSLVDNTEAFF.

Comment on this clone: At the DNA level, this CDR3 is encoded by other sequences in the same sample as well. V gene TRBV28 combines with J gene TRBJ2-7, with a weak D call TRBD2 (5 bases). Trimming pared 3 bases from V and 2 bases from J, leaving 11 bases between. Germline-derived CDR1 and CDR2 are MDHEN and SYDVKM. The CDR3 consists of 14 residues. The CDR3 spells CASSLFGRTYEQYF. The CDR3 nucleotides read TGTGCCAGCAGTTTGTTTGGGAGAACCTACGAGCAGTACTTC. Complete variable domain (other parts from reference TRBV28 and TRBJ2-7): DVKVTQSSRYLVKRTGEKVFLECVQDMDHENMFWYRQDPGLGLRLIYFSYDVKMKEKGDIPEGYSVSREKKERFSLILESASTNQTSMYLCASSLFGRTYEQYFGPGTRLTVT.

The V and J genes are TRBV5-6 and TRBJ2-5; perhaps TRBD1 as D (5 bases). The V gene lost 0 bases and the J gene lost 3 bases, with 15 bases spanning the gap. From germline, CDR1 is SGHDT and CDR2 YYEEEE. The CDR3 loop spans 16 amino acids. CDR3 bases: TGTGCCAGCAGCTTGGGGGAACGGGCAGGGAAAGAGACCCAGTACTTC. Translated: CASSLGERAGKETQYF.

Remarks on this clone: At one boundary the junction diverges from the germline segment, which might be a read error. Other nucleotide sequences in the sample specify the same CDR3. This chain uses TRBV7-9 with TRBJ1-1; a weak D match, TRBD1 (6 bases). Per the germline V gene, CDR1 is SEHNR and CDR2 is FQNEAQ (reference sequence). The CDR3 is made up of 14 amino acids. The CDR3 region has the DNA TGTGCCAGCAGCTTACCCGAGGGGGACACTGAGGCTTTCTTT. Protein sequence: CASSLPEGDTEAFF.

This clone appeared once. This rearrangement joins TRBV7-9 to TRBJ2-5; TRBD1 aligns across 11 bases. This CDR3 region has 16 residues. V was pared by 5 bases and J by 0 bases, with 5 bases of the junction left unmatched. Germline V gene data show CDR1 as SEHNR and CDR2 as FQNEAQ (reference sequence). CDR3 sequence reads: CASSPRTGGYQETQYF. CDR3 nucleotide sequence: TGTGCCAGCAGCCCTAGGACAGGGGGCTACCAAGAGACCCAGTACTTC. Complete variable domain (other parts from reference TRBV7-9 and TRBJ2-5): DTGVSQNPRHKITKRGQNVTFRCDPISEHNRLYWYRQTLGQGPEFLTYFQNEAQLEKSRLLSDRFSAERPKGSFSTLEIQRTEQGDSAMYLCASSPRTGGYQETQYFGPGTRLLVL.

V usage is TRBV5-5 and J usage is TRBJ1-2, with TRBD1 identical over 9 bases. Germline assignment: CDR1 SGHKS and CDR2 YYEKEE (reference sequence). The CDR3 contains 18 residues. The ends lost 2 bases at V and 5 bases at J; junction bases unmatched: 16. This CDR3 reads CASSLTRPLDRGDYGYTF. CDR3 coding DNA: TGTGCCAGCAGCTTAACCCGCCCCCTTGACAGGGGGGATTATGGCTACACCTTC. The full variable domain, completed using reference TRBV5-5 and TRBJ1-2, is DAGVTQSPTHLIKTRGQQVTLRCSPISGHKSVSWYQQVLGQGPQFIFQYYEKEERGRGNFPDRFSARQFPNYSSELNVNALLLGDSALYLCASSLTRPLDRGDYGYTFGSGTRLTVV.

The chain has TRBV6-1 and TRBJ2-7; tentatively, D is TRBD2 (6 bases). Per germline, CDR1 MNHNS and CDR2 SASEGT. The ends were cut back, 2 bases at V and 4 bases at J, with 24 bases in the middle. The CDR3 consists of 18 residues. The CDR3 sequence is CASSEKRGTFGIPYEQYF. CDR3 DNA sequence: TGTGCCAGCAGTGAAAAGCGAGGGACTTTTGGGATCCCGTACGAGCAGTACTTC.

This clone appeared once. This sample includes further DNA sequences coding for the same CDR3. The rearrangement links TRBV19 to TRBJ1-2, with D unresolved. The V end was cut by 3 bases, the J end by 5 bases, with 10 bases between. This CDR3 has 13 amino acids. Germline V CDR1 and CDR2: LNHDA, SQIVND (reference sequence). CDR3 region: CASSISQKYGYTF. Written as DNA, the CDR3 is TGTGCCAGTAGTATCAGTCAGAAATATGGCTACACCTTC.

This chain connects TRBV5-8 to TRBJ1-4, with 7 positions matching TRBD1. The CDR3 sequence is 15 residues long. Germline V gene sequence: CDR1 SGHTS, CDR2 YDEGEE. Unmatched junction bases numbered 10, after V lost 5 bases and J lost 6 bases. The CDR3 region has the DNA TGTGCCAGCAGTTGGAGGACAGGTCTAGATGAAAAACTGTTTTTT. Translation: CASSWRTGLDEKLFF.